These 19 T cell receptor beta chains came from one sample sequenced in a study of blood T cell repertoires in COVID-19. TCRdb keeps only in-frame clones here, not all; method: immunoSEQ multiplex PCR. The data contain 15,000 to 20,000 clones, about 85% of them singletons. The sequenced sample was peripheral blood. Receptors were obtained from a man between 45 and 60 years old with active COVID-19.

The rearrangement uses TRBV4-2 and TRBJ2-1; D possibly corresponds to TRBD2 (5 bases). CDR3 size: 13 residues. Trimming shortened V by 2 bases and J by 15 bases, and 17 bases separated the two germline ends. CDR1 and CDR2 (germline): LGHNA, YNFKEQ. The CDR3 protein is CASSQIVEVQLFF. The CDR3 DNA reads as TGTGCCAGCAGCCAAATCGTGGAGGTGCAATTGTTCTTC.

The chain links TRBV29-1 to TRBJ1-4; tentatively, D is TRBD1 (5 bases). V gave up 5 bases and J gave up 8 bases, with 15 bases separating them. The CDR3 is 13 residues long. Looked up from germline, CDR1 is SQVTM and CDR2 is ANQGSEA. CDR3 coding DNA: TGCAGCGTTCCAAGCCAGGGAGGAGAAAAACTGTTTTTT. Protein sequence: CSVPSQGGEKLFF.

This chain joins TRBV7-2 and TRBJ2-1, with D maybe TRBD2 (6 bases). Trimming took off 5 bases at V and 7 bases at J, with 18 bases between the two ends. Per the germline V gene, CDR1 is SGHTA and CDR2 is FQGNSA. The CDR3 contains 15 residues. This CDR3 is CASSPWGVSGNEQFF. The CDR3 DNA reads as TGTGCCAGCAGCCCATGGGGGGTTTCGGGAAATGAGCAGTTCTTC.

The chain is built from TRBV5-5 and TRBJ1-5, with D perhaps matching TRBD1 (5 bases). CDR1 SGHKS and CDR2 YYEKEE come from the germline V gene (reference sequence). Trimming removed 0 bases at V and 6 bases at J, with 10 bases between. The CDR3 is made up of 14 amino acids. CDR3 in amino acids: CASSLEWGAQPQHF. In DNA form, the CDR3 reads TGTGCCAGCAGCTTGGAGTGGGGCGCTCAGCCCCAGCATTTT.

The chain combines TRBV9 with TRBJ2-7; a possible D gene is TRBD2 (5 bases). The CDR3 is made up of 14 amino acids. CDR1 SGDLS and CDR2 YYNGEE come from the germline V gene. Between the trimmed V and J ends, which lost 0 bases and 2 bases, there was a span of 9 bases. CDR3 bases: TGTGCCAGCAGCGTAGACCCTAGCACCTACGAGCAGTACTTC. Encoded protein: CASSVDPSTYEQYF. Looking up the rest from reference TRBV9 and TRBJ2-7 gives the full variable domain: DSGVTQTPKHLITATGQRVTLRCSPRSGDLSVYWYQQSLDQGLQFLIQYYNGEERAKGNILERFSAQQFPDLHSELNLSSLELGDSALYFCASSVDPSTYEQYFGPGTRLTVT.

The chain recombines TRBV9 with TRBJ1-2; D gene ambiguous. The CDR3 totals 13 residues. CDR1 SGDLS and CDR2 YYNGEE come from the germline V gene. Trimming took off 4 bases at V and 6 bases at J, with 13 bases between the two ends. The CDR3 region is CASSPGLRHGYTF. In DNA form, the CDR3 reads TGTGCCAGCAGCCCTGGGTTGCGGCATGGCTACACCTTC.

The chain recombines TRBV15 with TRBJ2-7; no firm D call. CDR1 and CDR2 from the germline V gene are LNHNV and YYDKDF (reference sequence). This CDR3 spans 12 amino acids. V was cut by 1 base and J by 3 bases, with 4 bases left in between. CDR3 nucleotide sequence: TGTGCCACCAGCAGAGCGTACTACGAGCAGTACTTC. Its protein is CATSRAYYEQYF.

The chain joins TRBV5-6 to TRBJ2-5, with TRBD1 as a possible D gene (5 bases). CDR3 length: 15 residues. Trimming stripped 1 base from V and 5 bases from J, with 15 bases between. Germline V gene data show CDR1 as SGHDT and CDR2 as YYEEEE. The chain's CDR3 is CASSLLVAQEETQYF. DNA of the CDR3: TGTGCCAGCAGCTTGCTGGTTGCACAGGAGGAGACCCAGTACTTC.

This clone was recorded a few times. CDR3 nucleotides: TGTGCCAGCAGCCCTAGCAATGAGCAGTTCTTC. Residues: CASSPSNEQFF. The V call is TRBV7-9, the J call TRBJ2-1; no definite D call. V gave up 5 bases and J gave up 6 bases, with 5 bases separating them. The CDR3 spans 11 residues. CDR1 and CDR2 from the germline V gene are SEHNR and FQNEAQ (reference sequence).

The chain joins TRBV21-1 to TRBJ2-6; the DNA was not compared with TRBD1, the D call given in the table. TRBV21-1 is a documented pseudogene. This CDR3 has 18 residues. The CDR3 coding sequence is TGTGCCAGCAGCAAAACGGTCACAGGGCTCTCTGGGGCCAACGTCCTGACTTTC. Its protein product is CASSKTVTGLSGANVLTF.

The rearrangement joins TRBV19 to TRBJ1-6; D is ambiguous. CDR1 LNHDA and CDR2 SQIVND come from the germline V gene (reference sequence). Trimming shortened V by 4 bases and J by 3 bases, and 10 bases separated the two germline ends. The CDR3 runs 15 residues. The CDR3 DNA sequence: TGTGCCAGTAGTAATGAGGAGAGCTATAATTCACCCCTCCACTTT. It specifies CASSNEESYNSPLHF.

As DNA, the CDR3 is TGTGCCAGCAGCCAAGATTTATCGGGGTTTAGTGAAAAACTGTTTTTT. Translation gives CASSQDLSGFSEKLFF. The chain recombines TRBV4-2 with TRBJ1-4; unclear D gene. Germline loops: CDR1 LGHNA, CDR2 YNFKEQ. V dropped 0 bases and J dropped 7 bases, with 15 bases sitting between them. The CDR3 totals 16 residues.

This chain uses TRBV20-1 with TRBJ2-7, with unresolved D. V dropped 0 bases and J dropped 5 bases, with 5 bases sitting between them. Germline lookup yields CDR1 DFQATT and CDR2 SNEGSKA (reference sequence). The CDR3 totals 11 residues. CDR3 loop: CSARDRDEQYF. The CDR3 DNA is TGCAGTGCTAGAGATCGGGACGAGCAGTACTTC.

The CDR3: CASSETSGGNNEQFF. The DNA of the CDR3 is TGTGCCAGCAGTGAAACTAGCGGGGGAAACAATGAGCAGTTCTTC. This sequence joins TRBV7-3 and TRBJ2-1, with 11 bases lining up with TRBD2. Germline CDR1 is SGHTA and CDR2 is FQGTGA. The CDR3 contains 15 residues. With 6 bases clipped from V and 5 bases from J, the junction kept 6 bases outside the gene matches.

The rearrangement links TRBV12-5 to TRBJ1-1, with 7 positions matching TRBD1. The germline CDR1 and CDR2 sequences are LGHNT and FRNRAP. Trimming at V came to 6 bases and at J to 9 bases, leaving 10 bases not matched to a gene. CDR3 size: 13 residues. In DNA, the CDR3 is TGTGCTAGTGGCGACACATACAGGGGACAAGCTTTCTTT. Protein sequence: CASGDTYRGQAFF.

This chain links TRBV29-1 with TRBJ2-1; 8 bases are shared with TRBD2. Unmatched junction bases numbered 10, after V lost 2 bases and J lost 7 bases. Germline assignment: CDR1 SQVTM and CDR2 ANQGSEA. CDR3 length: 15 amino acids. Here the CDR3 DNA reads TGCAGCGTTGAAATTGTAGCGGGACGGGGTAATGAGCAGTTCTTC. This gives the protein CSVEIVAGRGNEQFF.

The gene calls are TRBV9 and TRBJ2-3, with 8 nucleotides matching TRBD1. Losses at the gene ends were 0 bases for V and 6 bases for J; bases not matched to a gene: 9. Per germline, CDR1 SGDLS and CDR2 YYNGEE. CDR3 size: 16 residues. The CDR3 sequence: CASSVDMARQGDTQYF. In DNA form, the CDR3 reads TGTGCCAGCAGCGTAGATATGGCGCGACAGGGGGATACGCAGTATTTT.

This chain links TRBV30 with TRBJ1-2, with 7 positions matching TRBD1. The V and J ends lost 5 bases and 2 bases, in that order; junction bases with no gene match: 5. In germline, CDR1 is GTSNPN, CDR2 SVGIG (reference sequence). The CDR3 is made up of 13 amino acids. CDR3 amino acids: CAWCPGGNYGYTF. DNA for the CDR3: TGTGCCTGGTGTCCAGGGGGGAACTATGGCTACACCTTC.

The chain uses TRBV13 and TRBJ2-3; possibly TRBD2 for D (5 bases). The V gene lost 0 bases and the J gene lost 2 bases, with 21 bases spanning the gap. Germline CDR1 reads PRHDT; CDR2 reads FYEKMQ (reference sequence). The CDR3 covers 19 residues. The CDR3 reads CASSLGWQPAALSTDTQYF. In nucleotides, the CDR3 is TGTGCCAGCAGCTTAGGCTGGCAGCCAGCGGCCCTTTCCACAGATACGCAGTATTTT.